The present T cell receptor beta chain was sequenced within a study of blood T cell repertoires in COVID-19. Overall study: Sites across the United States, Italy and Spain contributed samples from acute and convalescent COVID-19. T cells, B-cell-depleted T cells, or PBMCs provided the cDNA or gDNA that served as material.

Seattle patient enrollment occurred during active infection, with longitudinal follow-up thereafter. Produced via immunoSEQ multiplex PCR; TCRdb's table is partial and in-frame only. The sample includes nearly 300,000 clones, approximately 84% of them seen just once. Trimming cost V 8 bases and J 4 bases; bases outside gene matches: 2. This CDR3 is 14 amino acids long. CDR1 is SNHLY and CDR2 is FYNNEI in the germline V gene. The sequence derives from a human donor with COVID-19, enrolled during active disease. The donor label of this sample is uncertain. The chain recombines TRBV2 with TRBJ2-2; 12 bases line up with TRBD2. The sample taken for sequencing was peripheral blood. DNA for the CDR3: TGTGCCAGCGTGGGACTAGCGGGCACCGGGGAGCTGTTTTTT. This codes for CASVGLAGTGELFF.